This TCR beta chain was captured by sequencing in a study of CXCR3-negative and CXCR3-positive naive CD8 T cells. Turning to this clonotype: No antigen is known for it.

The authors prepared UMI-labeled TRB cDNA libraries by 5' RACE. TCRdb re-called the 5' RACE reads and catalogs CDR3 proteins one per entry, DNA excluded. The ten top clones account for just under 0.5%, within a sample of 150,000 or so distinct CDR3 sequences. CDR1 is SEHNR and CDR2 is FQNEAQ in the germline V gene (reference sequence). The CDR3 loop spans 15 amino acids. General study findings and limits: CXCR3-positive naive cells had TRB CDR3s that were more hydrophobic than CXCR3-negative naive cells had. Researchers reported similar TRBV-TRBJ usage in naive CXCR3-negative and CXCR3-positive cells, though memory differed.

This TCR came from a human donor in good health. Some clones in this sample may be carry-over from other donors' samples. Sequencing was carried out using naive CXCR3+ CD8+ T cells from blood. Subset defined: CD45RO-CCR7+CD27+CD95- naive CD8+ T cells expressing CXCR3 (TNR3+). J is TRBJ2-5 and V is TRBV7-9; TCRdb returns TRBD1, unconfirmable since there is no DNA. The CDR3 is CASSPRTGGAETQYF.